This TCR beta chain was sequenced during a study of read filtering for tumor transcriptome and immune sequencing. Across the study: Fewer than 10 patients were R-ISS I, more than 15 were R-ISS II, six or seven were R-ISS III. Broader study findings: Approximately 82% of IR-seq clonotypes had a single read, yet these held roughly 3.3% of reads. RNA-seq captured clonotypes less deeply and reliably than IR-seq.

This clonotype was recorded at least ten times. Its antigen is not identified. Bone marrow was sampled from every patient at the time of active disease. The V segment lost 5 bases and the J segment 0 bases; nucleotides outside the gene matches: 3. Germline V gene sequence: CDR1 DFQATT, CDR2 SNEGSKA (reference sequence). CDR3 size: 14 residues. From 400 to 450 ng of RNA, a library with molecular barcoded alpha/delta and beta/gamma adaptors was made. TCRdb re-called the reads through MiXCR, storing one row per CDR3 protein. The repertoire holds about 35,000 distinct CDR3 sequences, with roughly an eighth as singletons.

This chain links TRBV20-1 with TRBJ2-2, with 7 positions matching TRBD2. The TCR comes from a donor at least 40 years old with multiple myeloma. The sequenced sample was a population of CD138-negative cells sorted from bone marrow. The CDR3 loop reads CSAYRGANTGELFF. CDR3 bases: TGCAGTGCTTACCGGGGGGCGAACACCGGGGAGCTGTTTTTT.